This T cell receptor (beta chain) was found in a study of cytomegalovirus exposure and HLA in healthy donors (dated by TCRdb to 2016 to 2017). For context, the study as a whole: An earlier analysis of 587 of the donors reported approximately 260 Gb of sequence data and 95 million to 140 million unique TCR beta sequences obtained from 180 million or so T cells. Using immunosequencing, the study profiled T cell repertoires from 666 subjects and related those repertoires to cytomegalovirus serostatus. Besides the first cohort of approximately 670 subjects, a separate validation cohort made up of 120 different subjects was used. All discovery cohort repertoires had been generated on a single sequencing platform. Both class I and class II loci were covered by HLA typing, at four-digit resolution. To predict cytomegalovirus infection status, the study combined high-throughput TCR immunosequencing, statistical association of individual TCRs with disease status, and machine learning. The study was designed to test whether signatures of past pathogen exposure could be identified by cataloging public T cell receptors. An early release covering roughly 580 HLA-typed donors comprised roughly 300 gigabases of sequencing data and around 86 million unique TCR sequences. Rather than using new phenotypic data, the later analysis identified candidate immune exposures from TCR beta sequences and from how often those sequences occurred across donors. Typing coverage differed by locus: A, B, C, DRB1 and DQB1 were typed in roughly 620-630 donors, DQA1 in roughly 510, DPA1 in nearly 610, and DPB1 in 400 to 480. In an earlier analysis of a few hundred of the donors, high-throughput TCR beta sequencing was used to judge whether each TCR beta V gene segment behaved as functional or pseudogenic. On average, around 200,000 unique TCR beta nucleotide sequences were sequenced per donor among 398 genotyped donors of the cohort, with about 19% of those sequences being non-productive. Of the 398 genotyped donors, about 80% fell in the genetic ancestry cluster associated with self-reported Caucasian donors. To study patterns of TCR occurrence, a later analysis re-analyzed previously published TCR beta repertoires from 700 or so donors and added high-resolution HLA genotyping. A later genetic analysis used genome-wide SNP genotypes for about three fifths of the roughly 700 donors, treating that subset as a discovery cohort. Donor age, sex, ethnicity and CMV serostatus were compiled alongside the repertoire data. Four to six DR-DQ haplotypes were handled as single units for association and clustering, since linkage in the cohort was strong. Summary of the overall study and its limitations: According to the authors, the approach could potentially be generalized to other disease states and immunological phenotypes. Specific HLA alleles were associated with over 15,000 TCR beta sequences at a false discovery rate of 0.05 in a later analysis. A later genetic analysis associated a missense DCLRE1C variant with V-gene and J-gene trimming of TCR beta chains, and an independent cohort replicated the association. The only immune exposure information available for the cohort was CMV serostatus. Compared with equally common non-associated chains, HLA-associated TCR beta chains in a later analysis were more clonally expanded and had lower generation probabilities. Roughly uniform sequencing depth across donors was assumed in presence/absence analyses, although this assumption may not hold. HLA typing was unavailable for some donors at each locus, so association tests used only the typed subset. The earlier analysis of a few hundred of the donors excluded fewer than 20 rarely observed V segments, including chromosome 9 orphons, because counts were too low. When HLA alleles, especially DR and DQ, strongly co-occurred, TCR associations were difficult to assign to individual alleles. According to a later analysis, most CMV-associated TCR beta chains appeared to be HLA-restricted, and the HLA associations seemed to be driven largely by CMV exposure. Some IMGT-functional V segments, including TRBV6-2 and TRBV6-3, could not be distinguished by the 87-base-pair reads and were therefore excluded. According to a later genetic analysis, donors in an Asian-associated ancestry cluster had fewer N-insertions in productive TCRs than the approximately 700-donor mean. According to a later analysis, TCR association rates differed among HLA loci, with DRB1 alleles showing the most associated TCRs and HLA-C alleles showing the fewest. Linkage disequilibrium might explain the correlated functional status among segregating V segments, but an unknown experimental factor could not be ruled out. A further reported finding was that TCR beta sequences accurately predicted the HLA-A and HLA-B alleles for most subjects in the first cohort. Cytomegalovirus status was reported to be diagnosed by the classifier with high specificity and sensitivity in both the original and validation cohorts. Broadly in line with IMGT annotations, most TCR beta V segments showed up in productive rearrangements about 90% or about 30% of the time in an earlier analysis of around 600 of the donors. In vitro tests confirmed that a few of the cytomegalovirus-associated TCR beta chains recognize cytomegalovirus antigens. According to a later analysis, parvovirus B19, influenza, CMV and Epstein-Barr virus appeared linked to several top co-occurrence clusters. While some public TCRs were present in many individuals, most TCR sequences turned up only very rarely across donors. A cluster of highly shared sequence variants was judged likely to be a technical artifact of the sequencing pipeline. The study listed 164 TCR beta chains as associated with cytomegalovirus. This cohort had only TCR beta chains sequenced, and the lack of alpha or paired-chain data limited which features could be detected.

Library preparation used the immunoSEQ multiplex PCR assay. A mixture of 60 forward primers for TCR Vbeta segments and 13 reverse primers for TCR Jbeta segments was used in the multiplex PCR. The CDR3 region of rearranged TCR beta genes was amplified from genomic DNA with a multiplex PCR assay. The Illumina HiSeq System was used to sequence the amplified TCR beta libraries as 87-base-pair reads. The study's processing was this. In a later analysis, tens of millions of unique TCR beta chains were counted across the roughly 670 repertoires, and some 10 million of these chains were shared by at least two donors. Raw reads were error-corrected and collapsed into unique sequences with a nearest-neighbor algorithm that merged closely related sequences to remove PCR and sequencing errors. To assign V, D and J gene segments, CDR3 sequences were aligned to IMGT reference sequences. For a sequence to be retained, a match of at least six nucleotides was required to both a V gene segment and a J gene segment. A rearrangement counted as productive if the CDR3 had no stop codons and remained in frame with V and J, and every other rearrangement counted as non-productive. CDR3 was defined by IMGT convention, running from the second conserved V-encoded cysteine to the conserved J-encoded phenylalanine. Sequences without an unambiguous match to a single V gene segment were excluded from the earlier analysis of several hundred of the donors. An earlier analysis of a few hundred of the donors classified V segments as functional when productive rearrangements were above 56.7% and as segregating when the standard deviation between donors was above 5%. A statistical classification framework was built for diagnosing cytomegalovirus status from the catalog of TCR beta chain sequences. In a later analysis, V and J genes were assigned by comparing TCR nucleotide sequences against IMGT/GENE-DB human TR gene sequences. A later analysis assigned CDR3 sequences and most-parsimonious VDJ recombination scenarios with the TCRdist pipeline. In a later analysis, each TCR beta chain was defined by its CDR3 amino acid sequence together with its V-gene family, and reads without a unique V-gene family were excluded. As a way to deal with suspected cross-contamination and a sequencing artifact, a later analysis dropped nearly 600 nucleotide sequences that were highly shared and had low generation probability. In a later analysis, a clonal expansion index was calculated for each public chain from normalized within-repertoire ranks of inferred template counts. Generation probabilities in a later analysis came from a VDJ recombination model fitted to out-of-frame rearrangements, and those results were checked against IGoR. In a later analysis, TCR-TCR, TCR-HLA and TCR-CMV co-occurrence was scored with hypergeometric tests, and a repertoire-size bias correction was applied to TCR pairs. In a later analysis, false discovery rates were estimated by permuting HLA or CMV assignments 20 times. In a later analysis, co-occurring TCRs were grouped with DBSCAN, and TCRdist sequence similarity was added when clustering was performed within HLA-allele-positive subsets. Repertoires with fewer than 30,000 or more than 120,000 public chains were left out of co-occurrence clustering, as were five repertoires with anomalous nucleotide sharing. The table comes from immuneACCESS by way of TCRdb, which keeps in-frame sequences with V and J called. Part of the clones is missing from these tables; in studies checked, under half for an unresolved V gene and the rest for unknown reasons. The DNA was the basis for D and trimming; V, J and clone size are from that table. The sample contains about 160,000 clones, about four fifths of them found a single time. 7% to 9% of the sample lies in the top ten.

The cohort consisted of some 730 healthy bone marrow donors. At the time of sampling, every cohort member was nominally healthy, though immune exposures that went unrecorded were likely present. The donor tested CMV seropositive, placing the donor among the approximately 290 seropositive members of the cohort. A peripheral blood sample was collected from each donor, and TCR beta sequencing was performed on peripheral blood mononuclear cells. The Qiagen DNeasy Blood Extraction Kit was used to extract genomic DNA from the blood cell samples. Germline trimming amounts to 5 bases on V and 2 bases on J, with 4 as the count of junction bases outside the gene matches. Via the germline V gene, CDR1 is ENHRY and CDR2 SYGVKD. Counted from cysteine to phenylalanine, this CDR3 has 14 amino acids. CDR3 DNA is the only sequence kept; it has 42 bases, read in frame from the first base. A single count supports this clone. The antigen it binds to is not known. One base away there is no much larger clone; base qualities are not given.

The material sequenced was PBMCs. This receptor was identified in a male donor in good health and CMV-seropositive. Recombination linked TRBV10-3 to TRBJ1-2; TRBD1 matches 8 bases in the middle. The DNA sequence follows: TGTGCCATCAGTCGGACAGGGACCAACTATGGCTACACCTTC. This encodes CAISRTGTNYGYTF.